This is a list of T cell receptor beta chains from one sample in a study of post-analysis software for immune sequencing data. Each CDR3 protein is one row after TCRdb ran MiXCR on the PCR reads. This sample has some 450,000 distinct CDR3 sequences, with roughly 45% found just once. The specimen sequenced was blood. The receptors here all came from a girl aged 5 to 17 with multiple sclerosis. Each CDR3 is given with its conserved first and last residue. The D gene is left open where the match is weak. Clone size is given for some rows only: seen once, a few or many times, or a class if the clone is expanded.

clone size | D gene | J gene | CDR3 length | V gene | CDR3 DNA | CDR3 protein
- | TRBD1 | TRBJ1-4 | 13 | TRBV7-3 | TGTGCCAGCAGCTCCGGACAGGGCGAAAAACTGTTTTTT | CASSSGQGEKLFF
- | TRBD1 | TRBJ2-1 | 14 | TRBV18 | TGTGCCAGCTCACGCCGAAACAGGGGAAATGAGCAGTTCTTC | CASSRRNRGNEQFF
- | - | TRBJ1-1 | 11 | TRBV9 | TGTGCCAGCAGCGTAAAAGGGCCAGCTTTCTTT | CASSVKGPAFF
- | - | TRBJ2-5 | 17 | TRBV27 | TGTGCCAGCAGTACCAGGGGATCTGGGGGATACCAAGAGACCCAGTACTTC | CASSTRGSGGYQETQYF
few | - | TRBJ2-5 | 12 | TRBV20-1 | TGCAGTGCTAGCGGGTTCCAAGAGACCCAGTACTTC | CSASGFQETQYF
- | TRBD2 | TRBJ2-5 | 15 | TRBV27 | TGTGCCAGCAGTCCACAGCGGGGGGGAGGGAAGACCCAGTACTTC | CASSPQRGGGKTQYF
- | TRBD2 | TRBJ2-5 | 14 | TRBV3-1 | TGTGCCGCTGTGGGGGGAGGGCCAGCCGAGACCCAGTACTTC | CAAVGGGPAETQYF
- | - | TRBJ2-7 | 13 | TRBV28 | TGTGCCAGCAGTTTACACAGCACCTACGAGCAGTACTTC | CASSLHSTYEQYF
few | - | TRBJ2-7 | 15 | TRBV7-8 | TGTGCCAGCAGCTCAGCGTGGAGGGAGAGTGACGAGCAGTACTTC | CASSSAWRESDEQYF
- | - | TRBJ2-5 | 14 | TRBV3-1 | TGTGCCAGCAGCCAAGCAAGATCGATCGTACCACAGTACTTC | CASSQARSIVPQYF
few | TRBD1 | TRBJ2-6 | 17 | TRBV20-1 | TGCAGTGCTCCTAGTTCATCCGGGACAGGAGGGGCCAACGTCCTGACTTTC | CSAPSSSGTGGANVLTF
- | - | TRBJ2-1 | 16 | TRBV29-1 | TGCAGCGTCGAGGGGCGGAGGGACATCCCCTACAATGAGCAGTTCTTC | CSVEGRRDIPYNEQFF
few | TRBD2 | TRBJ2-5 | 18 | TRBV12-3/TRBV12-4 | TGTGCCAGCAGAAATCTTACCTTAGCGGGAGGGCCCTGGGAGACCCAGTACTTC | CASRNLTLAGGPWETQYF
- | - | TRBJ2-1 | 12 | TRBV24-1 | TGTGCCACCAGTGCTAGCCCCACCAAGCAGTTCTTC | CATSASPTKQFF
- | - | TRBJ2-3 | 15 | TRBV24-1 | TGTGCCACCAGTGATCGAGTGAGGGAGGCAGATACGCAGTATTTT | CATSDRVREADTQYF
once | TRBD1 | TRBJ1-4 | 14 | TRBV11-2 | TGTGCCAGCAGCTTGGTGGACAGGGATGAAAAACTGTTTTTT | CASSLVDRDEKLFF